A selection of T cell receptor beta chains follows, all from one sample in a study of control samples from healthy donors and cancer patients. The method was immunoSEQ multiplex PCR; TCRdb's version includes in-frame clones alone and lacks a portion of them. Among roughly 93,000 clones, approximately 91% were seen once, and the ten largest hold 9% to 10%. The sequenced sample was PBMCs. The receptors were gathered from a woman aged 45-60 years with colorectal cancer. CDR3s include the opening cysteine and the closing phenylalanine or tryptophan. Each record gives: V gene, CDR3 protein.

TRBV5-1,CASSLDGTGNQPQHF
TRBV6-2/TRBV6-3,CASSPGSWGPAGANVLTF
TRBV6-4,CASSPRVGDYNEQFF
TRBV28,CASSSGQGKDGYTF
TRBV12-3/TRBV12-4,CASSLQTTDTQYF
TRBV6-2/TRBV6-3,CASSYGGSETQYF
TRBV24-1,CATSDPGGFSYNEQFF
TRBV7-3,CASSPAAGVYNEQFF
TRBV7-3,CASSPGTDTDTQYF
TRBV10-2,CASRALAGEPQHF
TRBV27,CASTHWGNLNYGYTF
TRBV5-1,CASSLDRGSYNEQFF
TRBV9,CASSPSTGVVNEQFF
TRBV15,CATSSLQGLLGELFF
TRBV7-2,CASSQDTALSPLHF
TRBV28,CASSPPTGGVIEYGYTF
TRBV10-2,CASRGTEYNEQFF
TRBV6-5,CASSYNVFFGYTF
TRBV12-5,CASGSSGTGAYGYTF
TRBV5-1,CASHKGEGGVEQFF
TRBV5-6,CASSKTGAETQYF
TRBV27,CASSSPSVGGYTDTQYF
TRBV6-1,CASSEASGGKGYTF
TRBV28,CASSKPPGAGEKLFF
TRBV6-2/TRBV6-3,CASSPRQRVGQETQYF
TRBV24-1,CATSDGGRDGEGTQYF
TRBV10-3,CAISEPPGQGRNEQFF
TRBV4-1,CASSKERGYTF
TRBV3-1/TRBV3-2,CASTSGLATETQYF
TRBV18,CASSPGVMNTEAFF
TRBV27,CASSFVGVGNSPLHF
TRBV6-6,CASSYSDRGNTIYF
TRBV19,CASSSQVRSQPQHF
TRBV4-1,CASSQDRDRGKIEAFF
TRBV9,CASSLGVGNQPQHF
TRBV5-1,CASSPRGRETQYF
TRBV25-1,CASSGTGGLNEQFF
TRBV7-2,CASSLVVGGAHQETQYF
TRBV28,CASSLLAGVSNEQFF
TRBV2,CASSARDRRYGYTF
TRBV7-3,CASSLVGQDNEQFF
TRBV5-1,CASSLQGAGQPQHF
TRBV3-1/TRBV3-2,CASSQAAVSSYNSPLHF
TRBV12-3/TRBV12-4,CASSLGVSGYTF
TRBV7-9,CASSLVGGGLAGELFF
TRBV4-3,CASSQDRGGPPEQFF
TRBV6-5,CASRQGPNTEAFF
TRBV30,CACLIPGQGYGYTF
TRBV23-1,CASSQSVGDTQYF
TRBV6-1,CASSEGTGAHGYTF
TRBV18,CASSPPTGGGNTIYF
TRBV27,CASSLGGAGGEKLFF
TRBV19,CASSIWDPGELFF
TRBV27,CASSLSGPTSGLGTDTQYF
TRBV9,CASSVMTSGAGETQYF
TRBV27,CASRTKTGVSYNSPLHF
TRBV6-5,CASSHPDRGNEQFF
TRBV5-1,CARSLGGGDGYTF
TRBV10-1,CASSGFLAGTLSTDTQYF
TRBV4-1,CASSQARQGKETQYF